These 17 T cell receptor beta chains came from one sample sequenced in a study of a mutant IDH1 vaccine in newly diagnosed glioma. Antigens for these TCRs are unknown. This table comes from immunoSEQ multiplex PCR, and its TCRdb copy is limited to in-frame clones, with some not included. The data hold 50,000 to 70,000 clones, with about 73% observed a single time. Specified time point: week 35, safety follow-up. Every vaccination contained 300 ug of the mutant IDH1 20-mer peptide and was paired with topical imiquimod. This specimen was PBMCs, taken from a glioma patient whose treatment included an IDH1 peptide vaccine. All receptors come from a man aged 45-65 years with glioma.

This clone appeared a few times. J is TRBJ2-7 and V is TRBV27; possible D gene TRBD1, 6 bases. V dropped 6 bases and J dropped 2 bases, with 17 bases sitting between them. CDR1 is MNHEY, CDR2 SMNVEV, per germline (reference sequence). This CDR3 region has 15 residues. The CDR3 region is CASSPRPQGAYEQYF. In DNA form, the CDR3 reads TGTGCCAGCAGCCCGAGACCACAGGGCGCCTACGAGCAGTACTTC.

The chain combines TRBV7-8 with TRBJ1-2, with D hard to call. The CDR3 contains 15 residues. The V gene lost 7 bases and the J gene lost 2 bases, with 17 bases spanning the gap. Per the germline V gene, CDR1 is SGHVS and CDR2 is FQNEAQ. CDR3 sequence: CASNSDGSLNYGYTF. CDR3 DNA: TGTGCCAGCAACTCCGACGGCTCATTGAACTATGGCTACACCTTC.

The rearrangement links TRBV4-2 to TRBJ2-1; D remains unclear. V shed 1 base and J shed 9 bases, with 16 bases lying between them. The CDR3 contains 15 residues. The V gene's germline CDR1 is LGHNA and CDR2 YNFKEQ. CDR3 coding DNA: TGTGCCAGCAGCCAAGCTTCTCCGGACGGCGGTGAGCAGTTCTTC. This codes for CASSQASPDGGEQFF.

V and J are TRBV6-4 and TRBJ2-7; D possibly corresponds to TRBD1 (6 bases). Germline-derived CDR1 and CDR2 are MRHNA and SNTAGT. The CDR3 length is 18 residues. V lost 2 bases to trimming and J lost 5 bases, with 25 bases between them. CDR3 bases: TGTGCCAGCAGTGACGGGTGTACCCTTGAAGTTCAGGGGAACGAGCAGTACTTC. Residues: CASSDGCTLEVQGNEQYF.

The genes are TRBV19 and TRBJ2-5; 9 nucleotides line up with TRBD2. The length of the CDR3 is 15 residues. Germline CDR1 is LNHDA and CDR2 is SQIVND (reference sequence). Trimming took 4 bases from V and 9 from J; bases not matched to a gene: 12. The CDR3 is CASSKGGGGALAQYF. In DNA form, the CDR3 reads TGTGCCAGTAGTAAAGGTGGCGGGGGGGCTTTGGCCCAGTACTTC.

The genes are TRBV11-2 and TRBJ1-1; D unclear. There are 15 residues in the CDR3. The germline V gene encodes CDR1 SGHAT and CDR2 FQNNGV. V gave up 4 bases and J gave up 1 base, with 13 bases separating them. The CDR3 reads CASSSTRHPNTEAFF. DNA for the CDR3: TGTGCCAGCAGCTCTACACGGCATCCGAACACTGAAGCTTTCTTT.

This chain uses TRBV6-1 with TRBJ2-7; D not resolved. The ends were cut back, 1 base at V and 4 bases at J, with 5 bases in the middle. The CDR3 length is 12 residues. From germline, CDR1 is MNHNS and CDR2 SASEGT. DNA for the CDR3: TGTGCCAGCAGTGAAGGAGGTTACGAGCAGTACTTC. Translating gives CASSEGGYEQYF.

This clone was counted between two and nine times. The gene calls are TRBV18 and TRBJ1-1; no definite D call. Trimming pared 3 bases from V and 4 bases from J, leaving 15 bases between. The CDR3 has 15 residues. Germline V gene sequence: CDR1 KGHSH, CDR2 LQKENI. CDR3 DNA sequence: TGTGCCAGCTCACCTGGGAGCACTCTTACCACTGAAGCTTTCTTT. Its protein product is CASSPGSTLTTEAFF.

The rearrangement uses TRBV19 and TRBJ1-3; D gene ambiguous. This CDR3 has 14 amino acids. V lost 4 bases, J lost 2 bases, and 9 bases lay in between. The germline V gene has CDR1 LNHDA and CDR2 SQIVND (reference sequence). The CDR3 here is CASSTEFTGNTIYF. The CDR3, as DNA: TGTGCCAGTAGTACAGAGTTTACTGGAAACACCATATATTTT. Variable domain in full (rest from reference TRBV19 and TRBJ1-3): DGGITQSPKYLFRKEGQNVTLSCEQNLNHDAMYWYRQDPGQGLRLIYYSQIVNDFQKGDIAEGYSVSREKKESFPLTVTSAQKNPTAFYLCASSTEFTGNTIYFGEGSWLTVV.

This clone was observed a handful of times. This chain uses TRBV9 with TRBJ1-1, with TRBD1 as a possible D gene (5 bases). V was trimmed by 0 bases and J by 4 bases, leaving 13 bases between them. The CDR3 has 15 amino acids. The germline gives CDR1 SGDLS, CDR2 YYNGEE. CDR3 in amino acids: CASSVGRASSTEAFF. The DNA for the CDR3 is TGTGCCAGCAGCGTAGGCAGGGCGTCGAGCACTGAAGCTTTCTTT.

The chain combines TRBV19 with TRBJ1-5; 11 positions agree with TRBD1. Losses at the gene ends were 4 bases for V and 7 bases for J; bases not matched to a gene: 6. Germline CDR1 LNHDA, CDR2 SQIVND (reference sequence). CDR3 size: 15 residues. CDR3 loop: CASSKSDRGRQPQHF. The CDR3 DNA follows: TGTGCCAGTAGTAAATCGGACAGGGGGCGGCAGCCCCAGCATTTT.

This CDR3 reads CATSRDRDSYYEQYF. The CDR3 nucleotides read TGTGCCACCAGCAGAGACCGGGACAGCTACTACGAGCAGTACTTC. The J gene is TRBJ2-7, the V gene TRBV15, with 7 bases aligning to TRBD1. The CDR3 is 15 amino acids. Germline lookup yields CDR1 LNHNV and CDR2 YYDKDF (reference sequence). Trimming removed 0 bases from V and 3 bases from J; junction bases left unmatched: 5.

The chain employs TRBV2 and TRBJ2-5; weak D call: TRBD2 (6 bases). The CDR3 loop spans 16 amino acids. The germline V gene has CDR1 SNHLY and CDR2 FYNNEI. V was pared by 1 base and J by 0 bases, with 12 bases between. CDR3 amino acids: CASSEVGTPYQETQYF. CDR3 in DNA: TGTGCCAGCAGTGAAGTGGGGACTCCGTACCAAGAGACCCAGTACTTC.

The rearrangement links TRBV4-1 to TRBJ1-2; the match to TRBD1 covers 9 bases. Germline assignment: CDR1 MGHRA and CDR2 YSYEKL. Unmatched junction bases numbered 12, after V lost 3 bases and J lost 4 bases. The CDR3 length is 17 residues. The CDR3 protein is CASSQLQGAEGFYGYTF. DNA for the CDR3: TGCGCCAGCAGCCAGTTACAGGGGGCCGAGGGCTTCTATGGCTACACCTTC.

About this clone itself: An end of the junction does not agree with germline; a read error may underlie this. V is TRBV6-1 and J is TRBJ1-1; D not resolved. Germline V CDR1 and CDR2: MNHNS, SASEGT. The CDR3 length is 13 residues. CDR3 DNA: TGTGCCAGCAGTCAAGCACAGAACACTGAAGCTTTCTTT. It yields the protein CASSQAQNTEAFF.

The chain recombines TRBV2 with TRBJ2-3, with 8 positions matching TRBD2. The CDR3 covers 14 residues. Trimming at V came to 7 bases and at J to 1 base, leaving 4 bases not matched to a gene. CDR1 and CDR2 (germline): SNHLY, FYNNEI. CDR3 DNA sequence: TGTGCCAGCAAAGGGGGACTAGGCACAGATACGCAGTATTTT. It specifies CASKGGLGTDTQYF. Together with reference TRBV2 and TRBJ2-3, the CDR3 gives the full variable domain: EPEVTQTPSHQVTQMGQEVILRCVPISNHLYFYWYRQILGQKVEFLVSFYNNEISEKSEIFDDQFSVERPDGSNFTLKIRSTKLEDSAMYFCASKGGLGTDTQYFGPGTRLTVL.

This clone has only one observation. This sequence joins TRBV4-3 and TRBJ2-7; TRBD2 aligns across 14 bases. This CDR3 is built from 18 residues. Germline V lookup: CDR1 LGHNA, CDR2 YSLEER. Unmatched junction bases numbered 13, after V lost 3 bases and J lost 6 bases. The CDR3: CASSQGLAGASFSLEQYF. The DNA of the CDR3 is TGCGCCAGCAGCCAGGGACTAGCGGGGGCCTCCTTTTCCCTCGAGCAGTACTTC.